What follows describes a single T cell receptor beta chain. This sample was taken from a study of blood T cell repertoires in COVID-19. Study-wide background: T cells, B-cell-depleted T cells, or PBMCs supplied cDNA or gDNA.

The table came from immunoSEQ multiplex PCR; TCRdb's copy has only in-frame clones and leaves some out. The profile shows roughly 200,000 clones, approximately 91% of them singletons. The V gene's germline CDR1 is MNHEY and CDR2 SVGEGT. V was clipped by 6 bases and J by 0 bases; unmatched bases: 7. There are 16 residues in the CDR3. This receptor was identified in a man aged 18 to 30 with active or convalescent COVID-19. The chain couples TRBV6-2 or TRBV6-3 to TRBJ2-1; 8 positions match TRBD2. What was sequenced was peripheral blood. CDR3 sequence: CASSLSGTSSYNEQFF. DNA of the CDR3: TGTGCCAGCAGCCTTAGCGGGACTAGCTCCTACAATGAGCAGTTCTTC.